This TCR beta chain was sequenced for a study of OX40 agonist ivuxolimab in advanced cancers. This clone was picked up a small number of times. Trimming removed 2 bases from V and 5 bases from J; junction bases left unmatched: 5. CDR3 size: 15 residues. Germline CDR1 is MNHEY and CDR2 is SVGAGI. TCRdb's copy holds only in-frame clones and misses some; the assay was immunoSEQ multiplex PCR. This table has fewer than 12,000 clones, approximately 78% appearing once. The material sequenced was CD4+ or CD8+ T cells sorted from blood, taken in a trial of the OX40 agonist ivuxolimab. The sequence derives from an adult with an advanced solid tumor such as melanoma, head and neck, liver or kidney cancer. The chain has TRBV6-5 and TRBJ2-1; 8 positions match TRBD2. DNA for the CDR3: TGTGCCAGCAGTTACGGGTTTAGCGGGGACAATGAGCAGTTCTTC. Translation gives CASSYGFSGDNEQFF.